This T cell receptor (beta chain) was sequenced in a study of T cells in Graves' hyperthyroidism and ophthalmopathy (dated by TCRdb to the late 2010s). With regard to the full study: Peripheral blood was collected at initial diagnosis, before any treatment. To identify TCR V-J signatures that set the groups apart, the researchers used a discovery cohort of 100 patients, made up of 40 to 45 with Graves' ophthalmopathy and some 56 with stable Graves' hyperthyroidism. An independent validation cohort of about 19 hyperthyroidism patients and more than 15 patients who later progressed to ophthalmopathy tested prospective prediction of ophthalmopathy. The 75 to 100 discovery patients were randomly split 7:3 into training and test sets. In addition, the study compared T-cell repertoires in thyroid tissue and in blood from roughly six Graves' hyperthyroidism patients. Following sampling, methimazole starting at 30 mg daily was given to hyperthyroidism patients, and high-dose intravenous methylprednisolone was given to ophthalmopathy patients. According to the paper, TCR Vbeta CDR3 sequencing was carried out on approximately 140 peripheral blood samples, which came from some 41 ophthalmopathy, fewer than 80 hyperthyroidism and some 17 progressor patients. Points the paper makes about the study in general: Sample size was not statistically predetermined, and investigators were not blinded to group allocation. Ophthalmopathy was separated from stable hyperthyroidism by a 13 V-J signature model, with approximately 89% sensitivity and 81% to 82% specificity obtained in cross-validation and 80%/75% obtained in testing. Most expanded thyroid clonotypes (frequency above 0.001) were also detected in blood, suggesting blood repertoires may reflect thyroid immune responses. During validation, the model predicted progression to ophthalmopathy a median of roughly 7.1 months ahead of onset, with almost 71% sensitivity and more than 72% specificity.

There are a few counts of this clonotype. This receptor's antigen is unknown. Base qualities are not provided; no much larger clone lies one nucleotide away. The TCR beta CDR3 regions were amplified from RNA transcripts. The first round of RT-PCR for the TCR CDR3 was performed with the HTBI primer set and the Qiagen OneStep RT-PCR kit. The libraries were constructed in a second round of multiplex PCR and then size-selected and purified. The libraries were sequenced on an Illumina HiSeq2000 using paired-end 100 bp reads. Under the source paper's analysis protocol: SOAPnuke was used to process the raw data, removing reads that contained adapters or uncalled bases, had a mean Phred below 15, or lacked an exact match to the constant primer or identifier. High-quality paired reads were merged with COPE v1.2.5, and unique nucleotide sequences were defined as clonotypes. Clonotypes were aligned to IMGT TRBV, TRBD and TRBJ reference segments using MiTCR v1.1. The analysis included only V-J combinations with a frequency above 0.0001, which together covered roughly 99% of the repertoires. The TCS score was defined as F50 (clonal expansion) divided by E x V (chaos), with BLOSUM62-based TCRdist calculated between CDR3 peptides within each V-J. Welch's t-statistics and random forest reduced approximately 520 V-J features to around 14, which were used in a naive Bayes classifier (R e1071). The public sequencing data were trimmed at Q25 with fastp and processed into clonotypes with MiXCR by TCRdb, which kept only in-frame beta chains. Each CDR3 protein gets just one entry, which takes the most common genes and DNA from the rows behind it. These V and J calls rely on TCRdb rather than the paper's analysis. For this sample the table gives approximately 560,000 distinct CDR3 sequences, of which roughly 14% were detected only once. The ten biggest clones cover approximately 7.4% of the sample.

Stable Graves' hyperthyroidism was defined as the absence of progression to ophthalmopathy over 18 months of follow-up. Hyperthyroidism patients were newly diagnosed, had a disease duration of under 2 months, and were aged 18 to 65 years. Exclusion was applied to patients with uncontrolled infections, other autoimmune diseases, pregnancy or lactation. Diagnoses were established on the basis of clinical symptoms, serum thyroxine and TRAb, thyroid ultrasound, and orbital computed tomography. PBMCs were separated from 8 to 10 ml of fresh peripheral blood using Ficoll-Paque density gradient centrifugation. Trizol reagent was used to extract total RNA, and RNA quality was then checked on an Agilent 2100 Bioanalyzer. V is cut by 2 bases and J by 4 bases, and the space between the germline ends is 21 bases. The CDR3, from cysteine to phenylalanine, totals 17 residues. Just the 51-base CDR3 DNA is kept, in frame starting at base 1. CDR1 SGDLS and CDR2 YYNGEE are derived from the germline V gene.

Sequencing input: blood. The chain is made from TRBV9 and TRBJ1-1, and the D gene may be TRBD1, 6 bases matching. This clonotype was sampled from a woman under 40 with Graves' hyperthyroidism. For the CDR3, the sequence is CASSVGPTGAGATEAFF. The sequenced DNA is TGTGCCAGCAGCGTCGGTCCGACAGGCGCGGGGGCCACTGAAGCTTTCTTT. Where the CDR3 stops, the reference TRBV9 and TRBJ1-1 genes take over; the full variable domain is DSGVTQTPKHLITATGQRVTLRCSPRSGDLSVYWYQQSLDQGLQFLIQYYNGEERAKGNILERFSAQQFPDLHSELNLSSLELGDSALYFCASSVGPTGAGATEAFFGQGTRLTVV.